These 6 T cell receptor beta chains were sequenced from one sample in a study of T cell responses to AZD1222 COVID-19 vaccine. The table came from immunoSEQ multiplex PCR; TCRdb's copy has only in-frame clones and leaves some out. The top ten clones hold about 4% of a sample with under 200,000 clones, roughly 92% of them seen once. The material sequenced was peripheral blood, taken 28 days after the second dose of the MenACWY control vaccine. These receptors were obtained from an adult who received the MenACWY meningococcal vaccine as a control.

The chain has TRBV28 and TRBJ1-2; no clear D. Deletions cut 5 bases from V and 7 bases from J, with 17 bases between. Germline V gene sequence: CDR1 MDHEN, CDR2 SYDVKM. There are 14 residues in the CDR3. CDR3 DNA: TGTGCCAGCAGTCGCTTTGACGCTGAGACTGGCTACACCTTC. Encoded protein: CASSRFDAETGYTF.

This rearrangement joins TRBV30 to TRBJ1-5; 11 bases map to TRBD1. Losses at the gene ends were 1 base for V and 6 bases for J; bases not matched to a gene: 5. Germline-derived CDR1 and CDR2 are GTSNPN and SVGIG (reference sequence). There are 15 residues in the CDR3. CDR3 bases: TGTGCCTGGAGTGGGACAGGGGGCTCGGGTCAGCCCCAGCATTTT. It yields the protein CAWSGTGGSGQPQHF.

This clone was detected once. The genes are TRBV19 and TRBJ1-3; D unclear. Germline V gene data show CDR1 as LNHDA and CDR2 as SQIVND (reference sequence). The V and J ends lost 5 bases and 2 bases respectively, with 1 base between them. The CDR3 loop spans 11 amino acids. CDR3 amino acids: CASSPGNTIYF. The CDR3 bases are TGTGCCAGTAGTCCTGGAAACACCATATATTTT.

The chain joins TRBV9 to TRBJ2-7; 14 bases fit TRBD2. This CDR3 is built from 15 residues. Germline CDR1 and CDR2: SGDLS and YYNGEE. Trimming cost V 2 bases and J 4 bases; bases outside gene matches: 2. The CDR3 is CASSVGTSGSYEQYF. CDR3 bases: TGTGCCAGCAGCGTGGGGACTAGCGGGAGTTACGAGCAGTACTTC.

This chain uses TRBV5-1 with TRBJ2-5; TRBD1 is a possible D gene (6 bases). CDR1 is SGHRS and CDR2 is YFSETQ in the germline V gene. The CDR3 is made up of 17 amino acids. V was clipped by 3 bases and J by 2 bases, with 20 bases between them. The CDR3: CASSSAYGTDRQETQYF. For the CDR3, the DNA is TGCGCCAGCAGCTCGGCTTACGGCACGGACAGACAAGAGACCCAGTACTTC.

This chain joins TRBV19 and TRBJ2-1; perhaps D is TRBD1 or TRBD2 (5 bases each). The germline CDR1 and CDR2 sequences are LNHDA and SQIVND (reference sequence). Trimming stripped 1 base from V and 8 bases from J, with 21 bases between. There are 17 residues in the CDR3. This CDR3 is CASSIGGGDPYLDEQFF. For the CDR3, the DNA is TGTGCCAGTAGTATAGGGGGTGGGGACCCCTATCTTGATGAGCAGTTCTTC.